Given below is one T cell receptor (beta chain) in context. What it recognizes is unknown. This entry is derived from a study of T cell responses to AZD1222 COVID-19 vaccine. At the level of the study: Both about-4-week and about-12-week second-dose recipients were combined.

The study's findings and limits: The study sampled repertoires only after the peak T cell response. Females outnumbered males among donors, who were mostly white British; clonal diversity was possibly underestimated.

CDR3 size: 13 residues. V was clipped by 3 bases and J by 3 bases; unmatched bases: 2. Per germline, CDR1 LGHDT and CDR2 YNNKEL (reference sequence). Sequenced by immunoSEQ multiplex PCR; TCRdb stores in-frame clones only, minus some. This sample carries some 150,000 clones, about 93% of them seen once, and the ten largest clones take under 2%. This receptor was taken from an adult in good health. The starting material was peripheral blood, obtained on day 0 of AZD1222 vaccination. The rearrangement joins TRBV3-1 (or the pseudogene TRBV3-2) to TRBJ2-7, with 7 bases that match TRBD2. In DNA, the CDR3 is TGTGCCAGCAGCCACCAGCGGGACTACGAGCAGTACTTC. It translates to CASSHQRDYEQYF.